Below are 18 T cell receptor beta chains sequenced from a single sample in a study of beta chain features in type 1 diabetes. As every portion of the isolated RNA was reverse transcribed, the sequencing read expressed TCRB transcripts. The assay was immunoSEQ multiplex PCR, and TCRdb's table has in-frame clones only and misses some. The data hold roughly 300,000 clones, with around 13% observed a single time. The sequenced sample consisted of central memory CD4+ T cells from blood. These receptors all stem from a man aged 30-40 years in good health.

This chain joins TRBV5-1 and TRBJ1-1; no clear D. V was cut by 1 base and J by 3 bases, with 10 bases left in between. Per the germline V gene, CDR1 is SGHRS and CDR2 is YFSETQ. CDR3 size: 14 residues. The CDR3 bases are TGCGCCAGCAGCTTGACCCGTTGGGACACTGAAGCTTTCTTT. It translates to CASSLTRWDTEAFF.

This clone was seen a few times. The chain uses TRBV11-2 and TRBJ1-2, with TRBD1 matching 7 bases. The CDR3 is 14 residues long. V trimming: 5 bases; J trimming: 3 bases; junction bases outside the gene matches: 6. Germline V gene data show CDR1 as SGHAT and CDR2 as FQNNGV. The chain's CDR3 is CASSVGQTDYGYTF. For the CDR3, the DNA is TGTGCCAGCAGCGTGGGACAGACCGACTATGGCTACACCTTC.

As to this clone: In the same sample, other DNA sequences code for this CDR3. The chain uses TRBV7-9 and TRBJ2-3; 9 bases are a match to TRBD2. The CDR3 length is 14 residues. Losses at the gene ends were 5 bases for V and 1 base for J; bases not matched to a gene: 1. Germline lookup yields CDR1 SEHNR and CDR2 FQNEAQ (reference sequence). Written as DNA, the CDR3 is TGTGCCAGCAGCCCTAGCGGGGGCACAGATACGCAGTATTTT. Translation gives CASSPSGGTDTQYF. Complete variable domain (other parts from reference TRBV7-9 and TRBJ2-3): DTGVSQNPRHKITKRGQNVTFRCDPISEHNRLYWYRQTLGQGPEFLTYFQNEAQLEKSRLLSDRFSAERPKGSFSTLEIQRTEQGDSAMYLCASSPSGGTDTQYFGPGTRLTVL.

This clone was observed a handful of times. The J gene is TRBJ2-7, the V gene TRBV27; 11 bases align to TRBD2. The CDR3 covers 17 residues. Germline V gene lookup returns CDR1 MNHEY and CDR2 SMNVEV (reference sequence). V dropped 0 bases and J dropped 7; count of bases not matched to a gene: 11. The CDR3 DNA reads as TGTGCCAGCAGTTTATCGAGCGGGACTAGCGGAGCTTATGAGCAGTACTTC. It codes for CASSLSSGTSGAYEQYF.

This clone was counted a few times. The chain is built from TRBV7-2 and TRBJ2-3; TRBD1 is a possible D gene (5 bases). This CDR3 region has 17 residues. Trimming took 2 bases from V and 4 from J, leaving 19 bases between them. From germline, CDR1 is SGHTA and CDR2 FQGNSA. CDR3 amino acids: CASSLNLGMAGPDTQYF. DNA for the CDR3: TGTGCCAGCAGCTTAAACTTGGGTATGGCAGGGCCAGATACGCAGTATTTT. Full variable domain (missing parts from reference TRBV7-2 and TRBJ2-3): GAGVSQSPSNKVTEKGKDVELRCDPISGHTALYWYRQSLGQGLEFLIYFQGNSAPDKSGLPSDRFSAERTGGSVSTLTIQRTQQEDSAVYLCASSLNLGMAGPDTQYFGPGTRLTVL.

This clone came up once. The genes are TRBV11-2 and TRBJ2-3; TRBD1 aligns across 10 bases. V lost 5 bases and J lost 2; bases outside the gene matches: 7. The CDR3 is 16 residues long. Germline loops: CDR1 SGHAT, CDR2 FQNNGV. The CDR3 loop is CASSVGTGAITDTQYF. The CDR3 DNA reads TGTGCCAGCAGCGTCGGGACAGGGGCTATCACAGATACGCAGTATTTT.

In this sample, this clone turned up a few times. The V and J genes are TRBV9 and TRBJ1-2; TRBD1 matches at 7 bases. Trimming cost V 4 bases and J 4 bases; bases outside gene matches: 7. The length of the CDR3 is 14 residues. Looked up from germline, CDR1 is SGDLS and CDR2 is YYNGEE. CDR3 DNA: TGTGCCAGCAGCTCAGGGACAGAGCCCTATGGCTACACCTTC. Translation: CASSSGTEPYGYTF.

This rearrangement joins TRBV6-6 to TRBJ2-7; 9 positions agree with TRBD1. The V gene's germline CDR1 is MNHNY and CDR2 SVGAGI (reference sequence). The junction had 8 bases not matched to a gene; V was cut back by 8 bases and J by 6 bases. The CDR3 runs 13 residues. The CDR3 loop reads CASGTGSIGEQYV. CDR3 DNA sequence: TGTGCCAGCGGGACAGGGTCGATTGGCGAGCAGTACGTC.

The chain couples TRBV19 to TRBJ1-2; 7 bases agree with TRBD1. This CDR3 contains 13 residues. V gave up 5 bases and J gave up 6 bases; unmatched junction bases: 6. Germline CDR1 is LNHDA and CDR2 is SQIVND (reference sequence). In nucleotides, the CDR3 is TGTGCCAGTAGTTTGGGCAGGGGGAATGGCTACACCTTC. This gives the protein CASSLGRGNGYTF.

This chain uses TRBV5-4 with TRBJ1-1; tentative D call: TRBD1 (5 bases). The CDR3 is made up of 15 amino acids. CDR1 is SGHNT and CDR2 is YYREEE in the germline V gene (reference sequence). Trimming took off 0 bases at V and 1 base at J, with 10 bases between the two ends. CDR3: CASSLESGRNTEAFF. The CDR3 nucleotides read TGTGCCAGCAGCTTGGAGTCAGGGAGGAACACTGAAGCTTTCTTT.

This chain links TRBV13 with TRBJ2-4; D is possibly TRBD1 (6 bases). This CDR3 region has 15 residues. V was pared by 1 base and J by 1 base, with 8 bases between. Germline CDR1 reads PRHDT; CDR2 reads FYEKMQ (reference sequence). The CDR3 nucleotides read TGTGCCAGCAGCTTAGCAGGGGAGGCCAAAAACATTCAGTACTTC. This sequence encodes CASSLAGEAKNIQYF.

The chain has TRBV11-1 and TRBJ2-5, with 11 bases matching TRBD1. The ends lost 4 bases at V and 1 base at J; junction bases unmatched: 8. The V gene's germline CDR1 is SGHAT and CDR2 FQDESV (reference sequence). This CDR3 is 17 amino acids long. The DNA of the CDR3 is TGTGCCAGCAGCTGGGACAGGGGGGACGGGATCCAAGAGACCCAGTACTTC. This codes for CASSWDRGDGIQETQYF.

Notes on this clone: One junction end does not reproduce the germline sequence, and a read error may be involved. The chain combines TRBV11-2 with TRBJ2-3, with D unclear. CDR1 SGHAT and CDR2 FQNNGV come from the germline V gene. This CDR3 contains 15 residues. CDR3 sequence (DNA): TGTGCCAGCAGCGTAGACCTCTTCTTCACAGATACGCAGTATTTT. This encodes CASSVDLFFTDTQYF.

This sequence joins TRBV30 and TRBJ2-5, with TRBD2 as a possible D gene (6 bases). Germline V gene data show CDR1 as GTSNPN and CDR2 as SVGIG (reference sequence). The CDR3 has 16 amino acids. Trimming cost V 2 bases and J 2 bases, with 18 bases left between them. This CDR3 reads CAWSSGLFRGQETQYF. CDR3 coding DNA: TGTGCCTGGAGTTCAGGGCTATTTCGGGGGCAAGAGACCCAGTACTTC.

CDR3 DNA sequence: TGTGCCAGCACCGTTCAAACTGAAGCTTTCTTT. Protein product: CASTVQTEAFF. V is TRBV2 and J is TRBJ1-1; D is undetermined. Trimming stripped 7 bases from V and 5 bases from J, with 8 bases between. The germline V gene encodes CDR1 SNHLY and CDR2 FYNNEI. The CDR3 is 11 amino acids.

The V call is TRBV4-1, the J call TRBJ2-7, with no clear D. The CDR3 loop spans 12 amino acids. The V gene lost 1 base and the J gene lost 12 bases, with 13 bases spanning the gap. Germline V gives CDR1 MGHRA, CDR2 YSYEKL. CDR3 sequence (DNA): TGCGCCAGCAGCCAAGCAACGCCCCGACGGTACGTC. It encodes CASSQATPRRYV.

The chain uses TRBV5-8 and TRBJ1-1; D is uncertain. The CDR3 has 15 residues. Deletions cut 9 bases from V and 6 bases from J, with 24 bases between. CDR1 and CDR2 (germline): SGHTS, YDEGEE. The CDR3 reads CATRARPIPSAEAFF. CDR3 nucleotides: TGTGCCACAAGGGCCCGCCCTATCCCTTCCGCTGAAGCTTTCTTT.

The CDR3 here is CAWSLGRQTSAGYF. In DNA, the CDR3 is TGTGCCTGGAGTTTGGGGAGGCAGACCTCCGCAGGGTATTTT. The chain combines TRBV30 with TRBJ2-3; a weak D match, TRBD2 (6 bases). CDR1 is GTSNPN and CDR2 is SVGIG in the germline V gene (reference sequence). Trimming stripped 2 bases from V and 14 bases from J, with 23 bases between. This CDR3 comprises 14 residues. Using reference TRBV30 and TRBJ2-3 for the parts outside the CDR3, the full variable domain is SQTIHQWPATLVQPVGSPLSLECTVEGTSNPNLYWYRQAAGRGLQLLFYSVGIGQISSEVPQNLSASRPQDRQFILSSKKLLLSDSGFYLCAWSLGRQTSAGYFGPGTRLTVL.